What follows describes a single T cell receptor (beta chain). Its antigen is still unknown. Genomic DNA, the template, was used for profiling of the TCR beta VDJ and CDR3. TCRdb reprocessed the reads with MiXCR, giving one entry per CDR3 protein. Of 150,000 to 200,000 distinct CDR3 sequences listed, roughly 50% are singletons. The sample originates from a study of CD8+CD57+ T cells in acquired aplastic anemia. Study-wide findings and caveats: A significant difference in CD8+ Simpson's diversity between patients and controls was not found.

Those patients picked for sequencing had displayed CD8+CD57+ cell expansion on flow cytometry. Sampling of blood occurred while the patients had still received no therapy. The sample consisted of sorted CD4+, CD8+, or CD8+CD57+ T cells (not recorded which) from PBMCs. The receptor was derived from a human donor with aplastic anemia.

CDR3 coding DNA: TGTGCCAGCAGCTTAGCCCAGGGGAACACTGAAGCTTTCTTT. Protein product: CASSLAQGNTEAFF. J is TRBJ1-1 and V is TRBV7-9; tentative D call: TRBD1 (5 bases). CDR3 length: 14 amino acids. CDR1 SEHNR and CDR2 FQNEAQ come from the germline V gene (reference sequence). V gave up 0 bases and J gave up 1 base, with 6 bases separating them.